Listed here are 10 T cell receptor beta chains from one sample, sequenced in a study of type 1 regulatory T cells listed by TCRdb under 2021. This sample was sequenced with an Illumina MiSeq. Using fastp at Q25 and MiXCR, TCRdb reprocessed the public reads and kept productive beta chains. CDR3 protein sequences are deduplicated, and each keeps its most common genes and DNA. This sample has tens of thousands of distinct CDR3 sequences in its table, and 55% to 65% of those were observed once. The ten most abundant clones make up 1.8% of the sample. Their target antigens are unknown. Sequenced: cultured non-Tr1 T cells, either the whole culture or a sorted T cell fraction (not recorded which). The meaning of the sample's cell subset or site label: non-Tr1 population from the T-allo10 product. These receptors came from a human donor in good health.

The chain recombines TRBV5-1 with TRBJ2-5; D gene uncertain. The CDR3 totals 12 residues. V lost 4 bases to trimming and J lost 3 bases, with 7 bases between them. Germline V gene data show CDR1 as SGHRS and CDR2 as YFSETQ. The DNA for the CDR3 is TGCGCCAGCAGCCAGAATGAAGAGACCCAGTACTTC. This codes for CASSQNEETQYF.

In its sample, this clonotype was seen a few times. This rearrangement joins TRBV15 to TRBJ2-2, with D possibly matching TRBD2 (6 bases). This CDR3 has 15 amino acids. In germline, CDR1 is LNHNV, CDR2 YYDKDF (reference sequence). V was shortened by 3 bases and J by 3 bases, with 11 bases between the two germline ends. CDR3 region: CATSSSGGDTGELFF. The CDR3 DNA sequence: TGTGCCACCAGCAGCAGTGGAGGGGACACCGGGGAGCTGTTTTTT.

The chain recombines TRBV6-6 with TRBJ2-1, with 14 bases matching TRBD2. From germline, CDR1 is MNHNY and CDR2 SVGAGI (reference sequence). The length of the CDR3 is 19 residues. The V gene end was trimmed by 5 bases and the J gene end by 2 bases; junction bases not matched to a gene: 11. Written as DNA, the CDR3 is TGTGCCAGCAGTCCACGAGGGACTAGCGGGAGAGGGACCTACAATGAGCAGTTCTTC. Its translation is CASSPRGTSGRGTYNEQFF.

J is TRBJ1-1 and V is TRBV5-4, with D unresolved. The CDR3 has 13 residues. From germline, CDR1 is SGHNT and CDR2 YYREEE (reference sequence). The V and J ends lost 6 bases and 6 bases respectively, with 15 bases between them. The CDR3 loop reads CASTGPREAEAFF. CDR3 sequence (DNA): TGTGCCAGCACTGGGCCCCGGGAGGCTGAAGCTTTCTTT.

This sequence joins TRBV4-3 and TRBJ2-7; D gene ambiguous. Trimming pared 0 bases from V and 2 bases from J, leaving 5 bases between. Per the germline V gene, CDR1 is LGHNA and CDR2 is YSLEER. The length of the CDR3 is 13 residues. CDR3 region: CASSQETAYEQYF. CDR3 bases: TGCGCCAGCAGCCAAGAGACGGCCTACGAGCAGTACTTC.

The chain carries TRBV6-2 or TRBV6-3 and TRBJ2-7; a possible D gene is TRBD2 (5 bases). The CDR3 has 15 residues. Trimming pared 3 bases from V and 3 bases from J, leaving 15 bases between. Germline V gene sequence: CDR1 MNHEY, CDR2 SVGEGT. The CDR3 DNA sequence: TGTGCCAGCAGTTATCGGCGGGTCAATAGCTACGAGCAGTACTTC. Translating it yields CASSYRRVNSYEQYF.

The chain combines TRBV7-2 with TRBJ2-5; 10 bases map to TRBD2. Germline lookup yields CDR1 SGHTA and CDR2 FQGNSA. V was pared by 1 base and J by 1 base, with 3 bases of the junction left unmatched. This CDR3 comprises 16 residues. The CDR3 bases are TGTGCCAGCAGCTTAGGGAGCGGGAGGGTCCAAGAGACCCAGTACTTC. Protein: CASSLGSGRVQETQYF.

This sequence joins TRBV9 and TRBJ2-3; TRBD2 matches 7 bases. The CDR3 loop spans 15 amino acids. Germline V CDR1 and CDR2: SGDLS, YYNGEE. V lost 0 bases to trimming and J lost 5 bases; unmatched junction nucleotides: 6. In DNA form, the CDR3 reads TGTGCCAGCAGCGTAGAGGGCGGGAGCGTAGATACGCAGTATTTT. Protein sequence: CASSVEGGSVDTQYF.

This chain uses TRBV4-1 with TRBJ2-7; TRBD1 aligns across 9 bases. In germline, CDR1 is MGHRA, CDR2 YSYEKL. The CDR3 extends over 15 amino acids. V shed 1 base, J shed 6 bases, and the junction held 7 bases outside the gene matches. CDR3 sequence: CASSQAGQGSSEQYF. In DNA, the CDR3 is TGCGCCAGCAGCCAAGCCGGACAGGGGAGTAGCGAGCAGTACTTC.

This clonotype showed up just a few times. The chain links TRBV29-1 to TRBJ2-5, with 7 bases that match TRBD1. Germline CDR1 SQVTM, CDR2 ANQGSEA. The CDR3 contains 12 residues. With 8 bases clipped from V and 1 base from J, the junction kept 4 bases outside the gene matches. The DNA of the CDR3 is TGCAGCACAGGGGCCCGCCAAGAGACCCAGTACTTC. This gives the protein CSTGARQETQYF.